Listed below are T cell receptor beta chains from one sample, sequenced in a study of T cells in Graves' hyperthyroidism and ophthalmopathy. TCRdb redid the calling of the multiplex PCR reads with MiXCR, one entry per CDR3 protein. The table lists approximately 620,000 distinct CDR3 sequences, more than 15% of them singletons. Sequences were obtained from blood. The source of these receptors is a woman in her 40s with Graves' ophthalmopathy. Each CDR3 is given with its conserved first and last residue. The order of the fields is J gene, D gene, V gene, clone size, CDR3 DNA, CDR3 protein. A D gene is named only where the DNA matches it firmly. Expanded clones get a size class; other rows say once, few or many, or leave the size out.

>TRBJ2-3|NA|TRBV12-3/TRBV12-4|many
TGTGCCAGCAGTGAGGACCCTGGGCGGTTAGATACGCAGTATTTT
CASSEDPGRLDTQYF
>TRBJ2-2|NA|TRBV27|many
TGTGCCAGCAGTTTACTCCCCGGGGAGCTGTTTTTT
CASSLLPGELFF
>TRBJ1-1|NA|TRBV6-5|NA
TGTGCCAGCAGTTACTCGTCGGTGGGGAACACTGAAGCTTTCTTT
CASSYSSVGNTEAFF
>TRBJ2-5|TRBD2|TRBV2|many
TGTGCCAGCAGGTTAACCGCGGGAGCCCAGTACTTC
CASRLTAGAQYF
>TRBJ2-3|NA|TRBV3-1|many
TGTGCCAGCAGCCAAGATACCGTCGCAGATACGCAGTATTTT
CASSQDTVADTQYF
>TRBJ2-3|NA|TRBV2|many
TGTGCCAGCTCAGGGACTTCCACCACAGATACGCAGTATTTT
CASSGTSTTDTQYF
>TRBJ2-3|NA|TRBV29-1|few
TGCAGCGTTGAGGACCCCTTTAGCACAGATACGCAGTATTTT
CSVEDPFSTDTQYF
>TRBJ2-2|TRBD2|TRBV9|few
TGTGCCAGCAGCGTAGTCCCGGGACTAGCGAACACCGGGGAGCTGTTTTTT
CASSVVPGLANTGELFF
>TRBJ2-2|NA|TRBV18|few
TGTGCCAGCTCACCACGCCCAGTCGATGATTCCGGGGAGCTGTTTTTT
CASSPRPVDDSGELFF
>TRBJ2-5|TRBD2|TRBV5-1|NA
TGCGCCAGCTCAATGGCTAGCGGGGGGGCCCGTAGAGAGACCCAGTACTTC
CASSMASGGARRETQYF
>TRBJ2-2|TRBD2|TRBV11-2|many
TGTGCCAGCAGCTTGAGCGGGGTGAACACCGGGGAGCTGTTTTTT
CASSLSGVNTGELFF
>TRBJ1-2|NA|TRBV7-9|NA
TGTGCCAGCGCACGTGGTCTTGGTACTGGCTACACCTTC
CASARGLGTGYTF
>TRBJ1-2|NA|TRBV6-1|NA
TGTGCCAGCAGTGATGATGGGAGCTATGGCTACACCTTC
CASSDDGSYGYTF
>TRBJ1-6|NA|TRBV30|many
TGTGCCTGGAGCGAAGATACAAGGGGTAATTCACCCCTCCACTTT
CAWSEDTRGNSPLHF
>TRBJ2-3|TRBD1|TRBV20-1|many
TGCAGTGCTAGGGGACAGGGGCCGGATACGCAGTATTTT
CSARGQGPDTQYF
>TRBJ2-7|NA|TRBV7-6|NA
TGTGCCAGCAGCTTACAGGATGCGAACTACGAGCAGTACTTC
CASSLQDANYEQYF
>TRBJ2-1|TRBD2|TRBV6-2/TRBV6-3|NA
TGTGCCAGCATGTTCCTGACGCCGGGACTAGCGGATTACAATGAGCAGTTCTTC
CASMFLTPGLADYNEQFF
>TRBJ1-1|TRBD1|TRBV2|NA
TGTGCCAGCAGAGGACAGGGGGCTTCCAACACTGAAGCTTCCTTT
CASRGQGASNTEASF
>TRBJ2-3|NA|TRBV20-1|NA
TGCAGTGCTAGGGATATACAGGGGACTTTTACAGATACGCAGTATTTT
CSARDIQGTFTDTQYF
>TRBJ1-1|NA|TRBV19|NA
TGTGCCAGTAGAGGGGGGAGCACTGAAGCTTTCTTT
CASRGGSTEAFF
>TRBJ2-1|NA|TRBV5-1|many
TGCGCCAGCAGCTTGGAAGACATCTACAATGAGCAGTTCTTC
CASSLEDIYNEQFF
>TRBJ2-3|TRBD2|TRBV6-2/TRBV6-3|NA
TGTGCCAGCAGCGTAGAGGGACTAGCGGGGGCATTTGACACAGATACGCAGTATTTT
CASSVEGLAGAFDTDTQYF
>TRBJ1-1|NA|TRBV10-3|many
TGTGCCATCAGTGAGGGCGGGGCAGTAGGGATCCAAGCTTTCTTT
CAISEGGAVGIQAFF